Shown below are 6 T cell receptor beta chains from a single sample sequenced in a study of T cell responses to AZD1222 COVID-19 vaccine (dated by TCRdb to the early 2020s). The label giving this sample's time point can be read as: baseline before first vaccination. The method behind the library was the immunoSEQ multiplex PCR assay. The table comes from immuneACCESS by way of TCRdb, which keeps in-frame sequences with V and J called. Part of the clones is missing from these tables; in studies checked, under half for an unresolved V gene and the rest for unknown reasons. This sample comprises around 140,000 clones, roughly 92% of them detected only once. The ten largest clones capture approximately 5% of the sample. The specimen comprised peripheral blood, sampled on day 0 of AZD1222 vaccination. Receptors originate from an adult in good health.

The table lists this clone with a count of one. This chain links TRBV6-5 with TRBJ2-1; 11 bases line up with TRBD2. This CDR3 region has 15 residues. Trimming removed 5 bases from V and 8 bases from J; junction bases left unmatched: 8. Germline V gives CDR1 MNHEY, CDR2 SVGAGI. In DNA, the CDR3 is TGTGCCAGCAGTCCGGGGGTAGCGGGAGGGGATGAGCAGTTCTTC. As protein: CASSPGVAGGDEQFF.

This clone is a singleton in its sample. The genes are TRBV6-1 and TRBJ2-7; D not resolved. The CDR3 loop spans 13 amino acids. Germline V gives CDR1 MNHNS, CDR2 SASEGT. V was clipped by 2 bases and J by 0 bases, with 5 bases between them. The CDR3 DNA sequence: TGTGCCAGCAGTGAATTCCCCTCCTACGAGCAGTACTTC. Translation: CASSEFPSYEQYF.

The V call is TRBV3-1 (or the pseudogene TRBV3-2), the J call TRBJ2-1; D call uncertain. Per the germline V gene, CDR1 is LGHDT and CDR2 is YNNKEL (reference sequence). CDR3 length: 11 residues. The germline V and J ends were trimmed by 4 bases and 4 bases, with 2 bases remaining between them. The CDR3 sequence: CASSRYNEQFF. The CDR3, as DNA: TGTGCCAGCAGCCGTTACAATGAGCAGTTCTTC.

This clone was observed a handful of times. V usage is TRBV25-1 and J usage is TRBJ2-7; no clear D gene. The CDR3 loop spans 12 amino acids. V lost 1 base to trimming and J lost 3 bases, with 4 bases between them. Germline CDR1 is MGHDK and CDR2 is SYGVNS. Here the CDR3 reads CASSESYYEQYF. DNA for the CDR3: TGTGCCAGCAGTGAATCGTACTACGAGCAGTACTTC.

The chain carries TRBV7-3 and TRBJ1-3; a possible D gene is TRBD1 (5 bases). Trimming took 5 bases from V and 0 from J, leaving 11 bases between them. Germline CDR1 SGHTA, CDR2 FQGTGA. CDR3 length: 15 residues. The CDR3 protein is CASSQGDNSGNTIYF. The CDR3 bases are TGTGCCAGCAGCCAAGGGGATAACTCTGGAAACACCATATATTTT. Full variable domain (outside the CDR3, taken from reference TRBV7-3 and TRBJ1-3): GAGVSQTPSNKVTEKGKYVELRCDPISGHTALYWYRQSLGQGPEFLIYFQGTGAADDSGLPNDRFFAVRPEGSVSTLKIQRTERGDSAVYLCASSQGDNSGNTIYFGEGSWLTVV.

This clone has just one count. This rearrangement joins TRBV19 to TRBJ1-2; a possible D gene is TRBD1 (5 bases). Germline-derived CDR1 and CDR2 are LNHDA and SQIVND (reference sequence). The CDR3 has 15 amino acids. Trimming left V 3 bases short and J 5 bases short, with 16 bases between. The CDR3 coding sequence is TGTGCCAGTAGTATTTTGGGGACCACTGTTTATGGCTACACCTTC. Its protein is CASSILGTTVYGYTF. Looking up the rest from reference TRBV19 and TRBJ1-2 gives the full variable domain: DGGITQSPKYLFRKEGQNVTLSCEQNLNHDAMYWYRQDPGQGLRLIYYSQIVNDFQKGDIAEGYSVSREKKESFPLTVTSAQKNPTAFYLCASSILGTTVYGYTFGSGTRLTVV.